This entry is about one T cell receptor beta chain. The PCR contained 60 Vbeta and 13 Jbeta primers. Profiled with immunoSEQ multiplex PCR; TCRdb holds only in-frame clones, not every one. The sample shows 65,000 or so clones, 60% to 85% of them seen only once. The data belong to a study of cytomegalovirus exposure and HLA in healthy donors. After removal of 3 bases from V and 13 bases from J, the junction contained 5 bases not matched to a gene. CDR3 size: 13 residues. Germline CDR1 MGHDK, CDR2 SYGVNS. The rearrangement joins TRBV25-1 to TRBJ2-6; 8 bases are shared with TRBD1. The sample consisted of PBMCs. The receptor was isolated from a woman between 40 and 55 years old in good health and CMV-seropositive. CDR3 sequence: CASSDWTGRVLTF. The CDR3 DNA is TGTGCCAGCAGTGATTGGACAGGGAGGGTCCTGACTTTC.